This TCR beta chain originates from a study of tumor and adjacent non-tumor tissue in lung cancer. Across the whole study: Stage I to III disease affected 9 to 10 men and roughly five women aged roughly 31 to 76.

Germline V gene lookup returns CDR1 MNHNS and CDR2 SASEGT. The CDR3 covers 13 residues. The library came from three nested PCR rounds adapted from ARM-PCR protocols. TCRdb analysed the multiplex PCR reads with MiXCR anew, one entry per CDR3 protein. In the table there are 60,000 to 85,000 distinct CDR3 sequences, under 80% of which are singletons. This clonotype was counted once. One junction end does not reproduce the germline sequence, and a read error may be involved. RNA was extracted from bulk tissue without any cell sorting. This receptor was obtained from a woman in her forties or fifties with non-small cell lung cancer. This chain links TRBV6-1 with TRBJ2-3; D perhaps matches TRBD2 (6 bases). Sequenced sample: lung tumor tissue. CDR3 sequence reads: CVSSRGGTDTQYF. The DNA of the CDR3 is TGTGTCAGTTCGCGGGGCGGCACAGATACACAGTATTTT.